The sequence of this TCR beta chain was determined in a study of OX40 agonist ivuxolimab in advanced cancers. Study details: Patients were infused with ivuxolimab every 2 weeks at 0.01 to 10 mg/kg.

Baseline, cycle 4 day 1, and cycle 7 day 1 were the blood sampling points. The table came from immunoSEQ multiplex PCR; TCRdb's copy has only in-frame clones and leaves some out. The sample records 100,000 or so clones, roughly 95% being singletons. The V end lost 0 bases, the J end lost 4 bases, and 8 bases lay between the germline ends. CDR3 length: 14 amino acids. The germline gives CDR1 MNHEY, CDR2 SMNVEV (reference sequence). The J gene is TRBJ2-3, the V gene TRBV27, with D unclear. This TCR was recovered from an adult with an advanced solid tumor such as melanoma, head and neck, liver or kidney cancer. The specimen was CD4+ or CD8+ T cells sorted from blood, collected in a trial of the OX40 agonist ivuxolimab. The CDR3 spells CASSLSGSPDTQYF. The CDR3 DNA is TGTGCCAGCAGTTTATCGGGGTCCCCAGATACGCAGTATTTT.